This record concerns one TCR beta chain sequence. Its antigen remains undetermined. Base qualities are not at hand, and no much larger clone is one base apart. This entry is derived from a study of CD8 T cells in seronegative destructive rheumatoid arthritis (dated by TCRdb to 2020 to 2021). With respect to the entire study: At the time of sampling, most of the eight CND-RA patients were on biological drugs. Researchers compared peripheral CD8+ TCRbeta repertoires from patients with CCP-negative destructive rheumatoid arthritis (CND-RA) against repertoires from newly diagnosed seropositive RA, seronegative RA and healthy controls. The seropositive RA, seronegative RA and healthy control comparison cohorts were taken from a previously published TCRbeta dataset and were not newly sequenced. The paper as a whole reports these results and caveats: Compared with controls and other RA subtypes, CND-RA repertoires contained more CMV-reactive and fewer influenza A-reactive CD8+ TCRbeta sequences. Across the roughly 110,000 clonotypes tested, no public clonotype enrichment survived Benjamini-Hochberg correction. The small size of the CND-RA cohort was acknowledged as a limitation of the study. After adjustment for age, less diverse and more clonal CD8+ TCRbeta repertoires appeared to be present in CND-RA patients than in other RA subtypes. CND-RA patients appeared to carry a distinct set of enriched public clonotypes, which the authors read as support for a separate disease subset. In the absence of diagnostic samples, TCR repertoire differences may be partly attributable to poor disease control over the years rather than being present at onset.

TCRbeta sequencing used genomic DNA from CD8+ cells, following the manufacturer's instructions. A genomics technology centre in Finland ran the TCRbeta sequencing, which was done with the immunoSEQ assay. On the study's bioinformatics: Clonotype tables produced by the immunoSEQ preprocessing pipeline were converted into VDJtools format, and non-productive clonotypes were filtered out. Samples below 10,000 reads were excluded and the rest subsampled to 10,000 reads; most of the eight CND-RA samples passed. Using the VDJtools CalcDiversityStats function on data subsampled to 10,000 reads, the Shannon-Wiener, Simpson and clonality indices were calculated. To infer antigen specificity, non-singleton TCRbeta clonotypes were hard-matched against VDJdb, meaning no mismatches were allowed. CDR3 sequences differing by one amino acid (Hamming distance 1) were grouped into clusters with potentially shared antigen targets. After groups were resampled to six samples, public clonotypes were tested for group enrichment with one-sided Fisher's exact tests, and this procedure was repeated ten times. Sourced from immuneACCESS, this table was stored by TCRdb with only in-frame sequences that have V and J called. A share of the clones is absent; for the studies checked, an unresolved V gene accounts for under half, and the remainder has no known explanation. Clone size and V and J calls were adopted from that table, with D and trimming inferred from the DNA. The sample records roughly 13,000 clones, roughly four fifths of which are singletons. Of the sample, roughly a quarter falls within the top ten clones.

The CDR3 numbers 12 residues from cysteine through phenylalanine. Here the CDR3 DNA is all that survives: 36 bases in frame from base 1. V loses 7 bases, J loses 13 bases, and the germline ends lie 17 bases apart. Via the germline V gene (reference sequence), CDR1 is SGHAT and CDR2 FQDESV. CND-RA patients were negative for the clinical CCP2 antibody test, and joint destruction progressed despite active therapy. Every CND-RA patient had failed conventional anti-rheumatic therapy and showed typical joint destruction in the wrists and ankles. CND-RA patients were sampled after long disease histories, spanning decades in several cases, rather than at diagnosis. Each patient provided approximately 45 millilitres of EDTA-anticoagulated peripheral blood. Ficoll-Paque PLUS density gradient separation was used to isolate peripheral blood mononuclear cells. AutoMACS magnetic bead positive selection was used to isolate CD8+ cells from fresh or cryopreserved PBMCs, and purity was verified by flow cytometry. Nucleospin Tissue or Tissue XS kits were used for genomic DNA extraction, and quantification was performed on a Qubit 2.0 fluorometer.

The TCR sequence derives from a woman aged 30-50 years with seronegative destructive rheumatoid arthritis. The sequenced sample was CD8+ T cells from blood. Here the chain combines TRBV11-1 and TRBJ2-1; perhaps TRBD1 is the D gene, with 5 bases matching. The CDR3 sequence is CASTYSQGIQFF. The nucleotide sequence reads TGTGCCAGCACCTACAGTCAGGGAATCCAGTTCTTC.